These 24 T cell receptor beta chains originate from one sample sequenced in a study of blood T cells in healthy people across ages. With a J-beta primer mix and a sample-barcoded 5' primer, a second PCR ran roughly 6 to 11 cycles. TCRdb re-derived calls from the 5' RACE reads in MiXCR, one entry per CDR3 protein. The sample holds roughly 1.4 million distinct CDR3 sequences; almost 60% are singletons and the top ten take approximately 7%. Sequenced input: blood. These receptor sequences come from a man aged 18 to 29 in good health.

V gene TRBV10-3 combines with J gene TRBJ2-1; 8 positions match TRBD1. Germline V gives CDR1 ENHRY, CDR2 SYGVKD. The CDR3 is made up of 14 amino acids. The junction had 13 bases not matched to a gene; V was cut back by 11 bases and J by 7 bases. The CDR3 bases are TGTGCCGTCACACCGGGACAGGAAAAAAATGAGCAGTTCTTC. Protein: CAVTPGQEKNEQFF.

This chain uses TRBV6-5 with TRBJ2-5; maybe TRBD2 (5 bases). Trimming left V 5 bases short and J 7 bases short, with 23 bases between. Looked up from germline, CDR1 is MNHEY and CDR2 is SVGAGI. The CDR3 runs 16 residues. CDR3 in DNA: TGTGCCAGCAGTCGCACAACTAGTGTAGGCTTGGGGACCCAGTACTTC. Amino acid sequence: CASSRTTSVGLGTQYF.

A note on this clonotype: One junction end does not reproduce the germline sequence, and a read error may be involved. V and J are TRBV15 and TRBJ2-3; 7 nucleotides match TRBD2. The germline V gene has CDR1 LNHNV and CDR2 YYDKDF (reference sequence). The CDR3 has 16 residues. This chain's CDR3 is CATSSLFGRLTDAQYF. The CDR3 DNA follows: TGTGCCACCAGCAGTCTTTTCGGGAGGCTCACAGATGCGCAGTATTTT.

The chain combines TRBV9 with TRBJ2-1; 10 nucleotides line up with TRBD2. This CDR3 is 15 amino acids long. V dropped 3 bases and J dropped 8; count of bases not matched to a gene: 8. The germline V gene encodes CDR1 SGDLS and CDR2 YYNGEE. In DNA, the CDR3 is TGTGCCAGCAGCGCTAGCGGGAGTGGAACCTATGAGCAGTTCTTC. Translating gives CASSASGSGTYEQFF.

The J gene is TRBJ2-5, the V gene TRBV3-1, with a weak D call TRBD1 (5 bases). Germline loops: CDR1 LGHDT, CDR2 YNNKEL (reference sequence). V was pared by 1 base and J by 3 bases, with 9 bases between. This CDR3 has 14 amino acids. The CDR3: CASSQAQQEETQYF. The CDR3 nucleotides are TGTGCCAGCAGCCAAGCGCAACAGGAAGAGACCCAGTACTTC.

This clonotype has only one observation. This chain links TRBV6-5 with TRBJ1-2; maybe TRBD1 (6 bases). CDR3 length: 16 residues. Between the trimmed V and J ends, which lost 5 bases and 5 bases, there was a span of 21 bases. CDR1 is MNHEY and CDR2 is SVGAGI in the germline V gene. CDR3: CASSTDYSGARYGYTF. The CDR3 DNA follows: TGTGCCAGCAGTACCGATTACTCGGGGGCTCGGTATGGCTACACCTTC.

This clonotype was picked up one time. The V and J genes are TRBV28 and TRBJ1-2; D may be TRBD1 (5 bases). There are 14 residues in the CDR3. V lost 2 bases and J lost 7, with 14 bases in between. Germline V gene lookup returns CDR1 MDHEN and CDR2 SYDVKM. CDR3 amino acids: CASSLEPGYSGYTF. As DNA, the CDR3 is TGTGCCAGCAGTTTAGAGCCAGGGTACTCTGGCTACACCTTC.

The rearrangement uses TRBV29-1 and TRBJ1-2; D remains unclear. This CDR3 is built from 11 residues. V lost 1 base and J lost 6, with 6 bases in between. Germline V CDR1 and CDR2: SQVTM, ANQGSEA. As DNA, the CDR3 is TGCAGCGTTGAAGCAGCGGATGGCTACACCTTC. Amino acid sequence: CSVEAADGYTF.

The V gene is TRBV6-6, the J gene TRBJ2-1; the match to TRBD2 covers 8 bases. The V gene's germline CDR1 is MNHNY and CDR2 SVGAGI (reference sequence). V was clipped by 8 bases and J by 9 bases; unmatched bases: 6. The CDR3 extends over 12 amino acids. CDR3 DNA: TGTGCCAGCCGGGGGGGCCCCACTGAGCAGTTCTTC. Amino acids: CASRGGPTEQFF.

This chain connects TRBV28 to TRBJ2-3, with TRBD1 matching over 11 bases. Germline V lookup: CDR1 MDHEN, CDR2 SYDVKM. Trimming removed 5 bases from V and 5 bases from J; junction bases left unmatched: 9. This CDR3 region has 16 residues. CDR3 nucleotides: TGTGCCAGCAGTCCGTTGGGACAGGGGGTGGAAGATACGCAGTATTTT. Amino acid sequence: CASSPLGQGVEDTQYF.

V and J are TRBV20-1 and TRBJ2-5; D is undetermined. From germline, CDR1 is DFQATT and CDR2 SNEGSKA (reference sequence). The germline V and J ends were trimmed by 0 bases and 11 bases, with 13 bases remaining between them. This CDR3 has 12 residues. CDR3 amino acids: CSARDSSRGQYF. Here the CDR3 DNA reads TGCAGTGCTAGAGATAGTTCACGTGGGCAGTACTTC.

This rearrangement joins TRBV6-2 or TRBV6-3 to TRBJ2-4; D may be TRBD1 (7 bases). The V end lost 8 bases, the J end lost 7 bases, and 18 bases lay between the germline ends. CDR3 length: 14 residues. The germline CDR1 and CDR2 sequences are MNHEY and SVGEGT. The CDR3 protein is CASGGRGTVNIQYF. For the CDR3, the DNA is TGTGCCAGCGGGGGGCGAGGGACAGTTAACATTCAGTACTTC.

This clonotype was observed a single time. CDR3 sequence: CANSEQGSTSYGYTF. The CDR3 bases are TGTGCCAACTCAGAACAGGGCTCCACCTCCTATGGCTACACCTTC. This chain uses TRBV6-6 with TRBJ1-2; maybe TRBD1 (6 bases). Germline CDR1 MNHNY, CDR2 SVGAGI (reference sequence). V shed 10 bases and J shed 4 bases, with 22 bases lying between them. CDR3 length equals 15 residues.

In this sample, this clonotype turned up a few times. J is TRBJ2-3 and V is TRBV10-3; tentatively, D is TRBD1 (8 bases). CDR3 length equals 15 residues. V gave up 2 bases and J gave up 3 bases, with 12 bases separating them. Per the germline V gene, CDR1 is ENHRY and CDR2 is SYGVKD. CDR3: CAISEGQGGTDTQYF. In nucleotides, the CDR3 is TGTGCCATCAGTGAGGGACAGGGAGGGACAGATACGCAGTATTTT.

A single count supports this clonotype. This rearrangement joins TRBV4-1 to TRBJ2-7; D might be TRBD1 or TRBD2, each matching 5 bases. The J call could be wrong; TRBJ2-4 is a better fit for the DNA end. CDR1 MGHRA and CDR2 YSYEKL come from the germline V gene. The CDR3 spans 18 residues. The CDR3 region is CASSQGGFSELAKNIQYF. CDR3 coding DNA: TGCGCCAGCAGCCAAGGGGGGTTCTCGGAGCTAGCCAAAAACATTCAGTACTTC.

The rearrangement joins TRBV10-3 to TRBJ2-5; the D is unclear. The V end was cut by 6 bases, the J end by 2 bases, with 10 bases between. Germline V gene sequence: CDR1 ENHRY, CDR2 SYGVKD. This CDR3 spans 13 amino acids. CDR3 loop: CAISVTSQETQYF. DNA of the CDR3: TGTGCCATCAGCGTAACATCACAAGAGACCCAGTACTTC.

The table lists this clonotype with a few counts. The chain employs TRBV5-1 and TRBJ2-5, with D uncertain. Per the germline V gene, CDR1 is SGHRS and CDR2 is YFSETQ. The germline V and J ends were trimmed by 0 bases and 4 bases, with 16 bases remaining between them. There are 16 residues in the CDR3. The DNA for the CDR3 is TGCGCCAGCAGCTTGGTCGGCAGGCTCCTTGGAGAGACCCAGTACTTC. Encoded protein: CASSLVGRLLGETQYF.

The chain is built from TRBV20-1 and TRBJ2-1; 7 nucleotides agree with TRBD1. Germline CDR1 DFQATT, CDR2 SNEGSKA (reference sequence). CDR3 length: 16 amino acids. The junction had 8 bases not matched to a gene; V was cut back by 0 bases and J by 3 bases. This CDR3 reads CSAREDWDSHYNEQFF. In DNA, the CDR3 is TGCAGTGCTAGAGAGGATTGGGACAGCCACTACAATGAGCAGTTCTTC.

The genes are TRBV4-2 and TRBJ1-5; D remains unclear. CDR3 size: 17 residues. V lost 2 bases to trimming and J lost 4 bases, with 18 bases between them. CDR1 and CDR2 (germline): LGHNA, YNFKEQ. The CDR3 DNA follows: TGTGCCAGCAGCCAACAGGTACAGATACGACCGAATCAGCCCCAGCATTTT. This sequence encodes CASSQQVQIRPNQPQHF.

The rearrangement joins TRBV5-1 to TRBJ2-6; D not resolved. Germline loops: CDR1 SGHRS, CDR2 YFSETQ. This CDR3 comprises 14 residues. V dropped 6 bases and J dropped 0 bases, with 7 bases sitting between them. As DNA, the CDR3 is TGCGCCAGCATTAGTTACTCTGGGGCCAACGTCCTGACTTTC. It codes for CASISYSGANVLTF.

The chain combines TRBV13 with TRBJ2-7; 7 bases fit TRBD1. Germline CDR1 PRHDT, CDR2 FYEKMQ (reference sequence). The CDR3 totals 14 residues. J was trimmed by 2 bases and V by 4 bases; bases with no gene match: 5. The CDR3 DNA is TGTGCCAGCAGCTACAGGGGATGGGCCTACGAGCAGTACTTC. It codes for CASSYRGWAYEQYF.

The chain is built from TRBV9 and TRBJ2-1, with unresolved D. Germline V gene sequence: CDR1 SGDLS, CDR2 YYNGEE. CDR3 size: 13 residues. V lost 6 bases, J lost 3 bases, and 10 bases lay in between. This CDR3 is CASTDPDYNEQFF. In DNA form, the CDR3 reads TGTGCCAGCACGGACCCCGACTACAATGAGCAGTTCTTC.

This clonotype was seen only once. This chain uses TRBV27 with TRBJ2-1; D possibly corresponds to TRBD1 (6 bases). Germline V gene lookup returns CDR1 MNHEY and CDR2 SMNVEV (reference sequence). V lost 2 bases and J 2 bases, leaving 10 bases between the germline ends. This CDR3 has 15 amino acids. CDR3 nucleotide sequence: TGTGCCAGCAGTTTACAGGGGAGTACCTACAATGAGCAGTTCTTC. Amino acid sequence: CASSLQGSTYNEQFF.

The DNA for the CDR3 is TGTGCCAGCAGCTCCCTGAGCGGGGGGACCAAACAAGAGACCCAGTACTTC. This sequence encodes CASSSLSGGTKQETQYF. V usage is TRBV11-2 and J usage is TRBJ2-5; 9 bases map to TRBD2. V lost 4 bases, J lost 2 bases, and 11 bases stayed unmatched. There are 17 residues in the CDR3. Germline V CDR1 and CDR2: SGHAT, FQNNGV.